This TCR beta chain was retrieved from a study of cytomegalovirus exposure and HLA in healthy donors. General study results and limits: According to a later analysis, TCR clusters from the first cohort tended to co-occur in the 120 or so validation repertoires.

With respect to this clone: Its antigen is undetermined.

TCRdb keeps only in-frame clones here, not all; method: immunoSEQ multiplex PCR. The sample contains 200,000 to 250,000 clones, over 80% of which appear only once. Trimming took 0 bases from V and 10 from J; bases not matched to a gene: 5. The CDR3 is 12 residues long. CDR1 is SQVTM, CDR2 ANQGSEA, per germline. The chain uses TRBV29-1 and TRBJ1-1, with 7 bases identical to TRBD1. Sample: PBMCs. The sequence was obtained from a woman aged 18-29 years in good health and CMV-seronegative. As DNA, the CDR3 is TGCAGCGTTGAAGAACCCCAGGGGGTAGCTTTCTTT. Its protein is CSVEEPQGVAFF.